The 20 T cell receptor beta chains below come from one sample, sequenced in a study of blood T cell repertoires in COVID-19 (dated by TCRdb to the early 2020s). Preparation of the library involved the immunoSEQ multiplex PCR assay. In its TCRdb copy, this immuneACCESS table keeps in-frame sequences only and misses some clones. Where compared with another copy, unresolved V genes explain less than half of these, and the others have no known cause. The sample profile shows approximately 300,000 clones; 80% to 90% of them were found once. The ten largest clones represent over 4% of the sample. Sequencing was done on a sample of PBMCs or T cells enriched from blood (not recorded which). These receptors were obtained from a woman between 25 and 40 years old who had recovered from COVID-19.

The CDR3: CASSQDKRGYIGNEQFF. The DNA for the CDR3 is TGCGCCAGCAGCCAAGATAAGCGGGGGTATATAGGGAATGAGCAGTTCTTC. This rearrangement joins TRBV4-3 to TRBJ2-1; TRBD2 agrees at 8 bases. Germline CDR1 reads LGHNA; CDR2 reads YSLEER. The V and J ends lost 0 bases and 7 bases, in that order; junction bases with no gene match: 11. This CDR3 region has 17 residues.

DNA of the CDR3: TGTGCCAGCAGCCCCGCCCGGGGTGAAGCTTTCTTT. Translating gives CASSPARGEAFF. This rearrangement joins TRBV28 to TRBJ1-1; D gene uncertain. V was trimmed by 6 bases and J by 7 bases, leaving 12 bases between them. CDR3 length: 12 amino acids. The germline CDR1 and CDR2 sequences are MDHEN and SYDVKM.

This chain joins TRBV14 and TRBJ1-2; D is unclear. V was shortened by 3 bases and J by 0 bases, with 14 bases between the two germline ends. Germline-derived CDR1 and CDR2 are SGHDN and FVKESK. CDR3 length: 16 amino acids. CDR3 nucleotides: TGTGCCAGCAGCCATCACACATGGGCCCCTAACTATGGCTACACCTTC. Encoded protein: CASSHHTWAPNYGYTF.

The rearrangement uses TRBV19 and TRBJ1-1, with TRBD1 identical over 10 bases. This CDR3 spans 14 amino acids. Germline assignment: CDR1 LNHDA and CDR2 SQIVND (reference sequence). The V gene end was trimmed by 7 bases and the J gene end by 4 bases; junction bases not matched to a gene: 6. This CDR3 reads CASTRTGGGTEAFF. In nucleotides, the CDR3 is TGTGCCAGTACCCGGACAGGGGGGGGCACTGAAGCTTTCTTT.

This clone was found a few times. The rearrangement joins TRBV7-3 to TRBJ2-2; 8 nucleotides line up with TRBD1. There are 15 residues in the CDR3. Germline CDR1 reads SGHTA; CDR2 reads FQGTGA. The J segment lost 4 bases and the V segment lost 5 bases, leaving 6 bases of the junction unmatched. The CDR3 region is CASSMTGAGTGELFF. CDR3 bases: TGTGCCAGCAGCATGACAGGGGCCGGCACCGGGGAGCTGTTTTTT.

The chain joins TRBV14 to TRBJ1-2, with D possibly matching TRBD1 (5 bases). CDR1 and CDR2 from the germline V gene are SGHDN and FVKESK. This CDR3 is built from 17 residues. Trimming left V 0 bases short and J 3 bases short, with 17 bases between. DNA of the CDR3: TGTGCCAGCAGCCAAGATCTTTTTCAAACGGGGGACTATGGCTACACCTTC. It codes for CASSQDLFQTGDYGYTF.

The chain joins TRBV4-1 to TRBJ1-5; tentative D call: TRBD1 (5 bases). Germline assignment: CDR1 MGHRA and CDR2 YSYEKL. This CDR3 has 16 residues. V shed 0 bases and J shed 6 bases, with 15 bases lying between them. As DNA, the CDR3 is TGCGCCAGCAGCCAAGATCGGGGAGGGGTCGGTCAGCCCCAGCATTTT. Translating it yields CASSQDRGGVGQPQHF.

CDR3 bases: TGTGCCAGCAGCGTAGGTGGAGGCCGCACAGATACGCAGTATTTT. Protein: CASSVGGGRTDTQYF. The chain couples TRBV9 to TRBJ2-3; D possibly corresponds to TRBD2 (5 bases). The length of the CDR3 is 15 residues. V lost 0 bases to trimming and J lost 1 base, with 9 bases between them. The germline gives CDR1 SGDLS, CDR2 YYNGEE.

This sequence joins TRBV5-1 and TRBJ1-1; no reliable D call. The V gene's germline CDR1 is SGHRS and CDR2 YFSETQ. The CDR3 runs 15 residues. V was clipped by 6 bases and J by 2 bases, with 17 bases between them. CDR3 sequence (DNA): TGCGCCAGCACCCCCAGCGGGCGGCTAAACACTGAAGCTTTCTTT. Protein: CASTPSGRLNTEAFF.

This rearrangement joins TRBV7-7 to TRBJ1-1; D remains unclear. V lost 5 bases, J lost 0 bases, and 7 bases lay in between. The CDR3 is made up of 13 amino acids. Germline V gives CDR1 SSHAT, CDR2 FNYEAQ (reference sequence). The CDR3 coding sequence is TGTGCCAGCAGCGTAGACTTGAACACTGAAGCTTTCTTT. Protein sequence: CASSVDLNTEAFF.

This clone was seen a handful of times. The V and J genes are TRBV4-2 and TRBJ2-1; D is unresolved. This CDR3 spans 11 amino acids. CDR1 and CDR2 (germline): LGHNA, YNFKEQ. Trimming took 1 base from V and 7 from J, leaving 2 bases between them. The CDR3 spells CASSQVNEQFF. CDR3 coding DNA: TGTGCCAGCAGCCAAGTAAATGAGCAGTTCTTC.

The CDR3, as DNA: TGTGCTAGTGGCTCTACCCGGGACAGTAATGAAAAACTGTTTTTT. The encoded protein is CASGSTRDSNEKLFF. The chain is built from TRBV12-5 and TRBJ1-4, with 7 bases fitting TRBD1. The ends lost 6 bases at V and 4 bases at J; junction bases unmatched: 8. In germline, CDR1 is LGHNT, CDR2 FRNRAP. The CDR3 is made up of 15 amino acids.

The CDR3 DNA is TGTGCCAGCACCGGGGGGATCTACTCCTATAATTCACCCCTCCACTTT. Amino acid sequence: CASTGGIYSYNSPLHF. V is TRBV7-2 and J is TRBJ1-6; D is possibly TRBD1 (5 bases). The V end lost 7 bases, the J end lost 0 bases, and 13 bases lay between the germline ends. The V gene's germline CDR1 is SGHTA and CDR2 FQGNSA. The CDR3 totals 16 residues.

In this sample, this clone turned up once. DNA for the CDR3: TGTGCCAGCAGTTACTCGAGTCGGACCCGGGGATCACCCCTCCACTTT. Its protein is CASSYSSRTRGSPLHF. The chain uses TRBV6-5 and TRBJ1-6; D is uncertain. Germline assignment: CDR1 MNHEY and CDR2 SVGAGI. Trimming removed 0 bases at V and 10 bases at J, with 16 bases between. The CDR3 runs to 16 residues.

The chain carries TRBV28 and TRBJ2-3, with 8 bases fitting TRBD2. Germline-derived CDR1 and CDR2 are MDHEN and SYDVKM. The CDR3 has 14 amino acids. V lost 5 bases, J lost 1 base, and 2 bases stayed unmatched. The CDR3 DNA follows: TGTGCCAGCAGTATAGCGGGGCGCACAGATACGCAGTATTTT. Translating gives CASSIAGRTDTQYF.

The chain is built from TRBV30 and TRBJ1-6, with 7 bases fitting TRBD1. The germline V gene has CDR1 GTSNPN and CDR2 SVGIG (reference sequence). Trimming at V came to 3 bases and at J to 5 bases, leaving 7 bases not matched to a gene. This CDR3 has 15 residues. The CDR3 DNA reads TGTGCCTGGAGGTCCACCGGGACAGATAATTCACCCCTCCACTTT. Residues: CAWRSTGTDNSPLHF.

This chain links TRBV7-9 with TRBJ1-4; 7 bases map to TRBD1. The trim removed 5 bases at V and 8 bases at J, leaving 14 bases unmatched. The CDR3 length is 16 residues. The germline V gene encodes CDR1 SEHNR and CDR2 FQNEAQ (reference sequence). This CDR3 is CASSEGQVWAGEKLFF. CDR3 in DNA: TGTGCCAGCAGCGAAGGACAGGTTTGGGCTGGGGAAAAACTGTTTTTT.

As for this clone: The junction and the germline gene differ at one end; a read error may be behind it. The same CDR3 arises from other DNA sequences in this sample as well. This sequence joins TRBV7-9 and TRBJ1-4; no reliable D call. CDR1 and CDR2 (germline): SEHNR, FQNEAQ (reference sequence). The CDR3 has 17 amino acids. The CDR3 here is CASSLTQYWSGDEKLFF. DNA of the CDR3: TGCGCCAGCAGCTTGACCCAGTATTGGTCCGGGGATGAAAAACTGTTTTTT.

The V gene is TRBV5-4, the J gene TRBJ1-2; maybe TRBD1 (5 bases). V lost 1 base, J lost 8 bases, and 12 bases lay in between. Germline CDR1 is SGHNT and CDR2 is YYREEE (reference sequence). The CDR3 is 13 amino acids. The CDR3 loop is CASSLSQGGGYTF. In DNA, the CDR3 is TGTGCCAGCAGCTTGTCCCAGGGAGGAGGCTACACCTTC.

This chain joins TRBV5-4 and TRBJ2-7, with TRBD2 matching 8 bases. CDR1 SGHNT and CDR2 YYREEE come from the germline V gene (reference sequence). The CDR3 consists of 15 residues. J lost 0 bases, V lost 4 bases, and 6 bases had no gene match. CDR3 in amino acids: CASSPSGTSSYEQYF. Written as DNA, the CDR3 is TGTGCCAGCAGCCCGTCCGGGACTAGCTCCTACGAGCAGTACTTC.